The entry that follows covers one T cell receptor beta chain sequence. The repertoire was sequenced with immunoSEQ multiplex PCR; TCRdb's copy has only in-frame clones and lacks some. This table has about 130,000 clones, 84% appearing once. This sample is part of a study of blood T cell repertoires in COVID-19. Study-wide context: Sample material is recorded as cDNA or gDNA derived from T cells, B-cell-depleted T cells, or PBMCs.

Per the germline V gene, CDR1 is SGHNT and CDR2 is YYREEE (reference sequence). The CDR3 runs 13 residues. The V and J ends lost 0 bases and 7 bases respectively, with 11 bases between them. The V call is TRBV5-4, the J call TRBJ2-7; the D gene is possibly TRBD1 (5 bases). The sequenced sample was peripheral blood. This TCR derives from a woman in her 30s who had recovered from COVID-19. DNA of the CDR3: TGTGCCAGCAGCTTGGAGGGGCGTCGGGAGCAGTACTTC. Its protein product is CASSLEGRREQYF.